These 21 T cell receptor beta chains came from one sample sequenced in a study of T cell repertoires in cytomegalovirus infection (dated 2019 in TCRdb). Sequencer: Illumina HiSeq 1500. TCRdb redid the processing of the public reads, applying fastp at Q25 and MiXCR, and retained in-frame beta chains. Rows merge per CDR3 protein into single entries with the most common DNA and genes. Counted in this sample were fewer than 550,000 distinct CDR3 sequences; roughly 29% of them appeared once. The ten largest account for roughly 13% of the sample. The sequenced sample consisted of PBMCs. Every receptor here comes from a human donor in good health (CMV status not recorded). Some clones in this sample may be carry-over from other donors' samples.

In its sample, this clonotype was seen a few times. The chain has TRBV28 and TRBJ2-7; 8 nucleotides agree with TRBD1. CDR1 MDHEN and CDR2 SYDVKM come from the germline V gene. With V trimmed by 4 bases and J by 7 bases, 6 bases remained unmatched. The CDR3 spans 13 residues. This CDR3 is CASSSGQGGEQYF. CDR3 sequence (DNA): TGTGCCAGCAGTTCCGGACAGGGTGGTGAGCAGTACTTC.

Here the CDR3 reads CASSRSTGYGNTIYF. The CDR3 DNA follows: TGTGCCAGCAGTCGGTCGACAGGGTACGGAAACACCATATATTTT. V is TRBV6-5 and J is TRBJ1-3; 7 bases fit TRBD1. CDR3 length: 15 residues. V shed 5 bases and J 4 bases; nucleotides not matched to a gene: 8. Germline V CDR1 and CDR2: MNHEY, SVGAGI.

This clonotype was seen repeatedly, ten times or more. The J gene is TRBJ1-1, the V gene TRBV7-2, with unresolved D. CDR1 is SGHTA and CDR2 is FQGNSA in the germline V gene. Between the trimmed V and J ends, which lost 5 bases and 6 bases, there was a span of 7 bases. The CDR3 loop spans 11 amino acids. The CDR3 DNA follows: TGTGCCAGCAGCCTATGGTCTGAAGCTTTCTTT. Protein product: CASSLWSEAFF.

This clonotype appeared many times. The CDR3 DNA follows: TGTGCCAGCCGGAGGAGCTCCTACAATGAGCAGTTCTTC. Its translation: CASRRSSYNEQFF. This chain connects TRBV7-2 to TRBJ2-1, with a tentative D call TRBD2 (5 bases). Trimming shortened V by 8 bases and J by 0 bases, and 8 bases separated the two germline ends. Germline CDR1 is SGHTA and CDR2 is FQGNSA. CDR3 length equals 13 residues.

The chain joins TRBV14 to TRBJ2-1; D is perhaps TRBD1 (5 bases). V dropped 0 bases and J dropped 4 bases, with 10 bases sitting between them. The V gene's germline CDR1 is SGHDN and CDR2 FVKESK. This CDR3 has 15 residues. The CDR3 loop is CASSQDVAGYNEQFF. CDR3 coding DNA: TGTGCCAGCAGCCAAGATGTCGCAGGGTACAATGAGCAGTTCTTC.

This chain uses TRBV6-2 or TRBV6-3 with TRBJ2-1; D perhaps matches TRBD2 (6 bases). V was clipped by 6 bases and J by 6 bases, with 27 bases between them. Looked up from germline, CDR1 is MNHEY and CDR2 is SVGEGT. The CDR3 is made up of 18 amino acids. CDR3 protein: CASRIGLTGAPRGNEQFF. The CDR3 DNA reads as TGTGCCAGCAGGATAGGACTAACGGGAGCGCCCCGGGGCAATGAGCAGTTCTTC.

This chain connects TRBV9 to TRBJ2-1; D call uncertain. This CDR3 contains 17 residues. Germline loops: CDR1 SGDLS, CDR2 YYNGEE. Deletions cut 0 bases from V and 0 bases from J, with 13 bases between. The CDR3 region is CASSVADSKSSYNEQFF. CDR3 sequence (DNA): TGTGCCAGCAGCGTAGCTGACTCTAAAAGCTCCTACAATGAGCAGTTCTTC.

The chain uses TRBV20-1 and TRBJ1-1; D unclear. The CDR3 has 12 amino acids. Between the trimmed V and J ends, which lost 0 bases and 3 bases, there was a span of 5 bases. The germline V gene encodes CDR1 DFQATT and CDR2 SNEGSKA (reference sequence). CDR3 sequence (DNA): TGCAGTGCTAGAGATTCGGACACTGAAGCTTTCTTT. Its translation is CSARDSDTEAFF.

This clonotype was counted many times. The CDR3 loop reads CASSSTTETGELFF. DNA of the CDR3: TGTGCCAGCAGCTCAACGACAGAAACCGGGGAGCTGTTTTTT. This chain connects TRBV7-9 to TRBJ2-2; TRBD1 is a possible D gene (5 bases). Germline assignment: CDR1 SEHNR and CDR2 FQNEAQ (reference sequence). CDR3 length equals 14 residues. V lost 4 bases and J lost 5, with 11 bases in between.

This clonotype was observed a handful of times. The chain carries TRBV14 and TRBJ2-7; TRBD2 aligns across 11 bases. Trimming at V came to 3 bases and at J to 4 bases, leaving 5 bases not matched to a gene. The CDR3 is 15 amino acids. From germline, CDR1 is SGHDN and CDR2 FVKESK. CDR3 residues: CASSQVAGGRYEQYF. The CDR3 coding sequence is TGTGCCAGCAGCCAGGTAGCGGGAGGGCGGTACGAGCAGTACTTC.

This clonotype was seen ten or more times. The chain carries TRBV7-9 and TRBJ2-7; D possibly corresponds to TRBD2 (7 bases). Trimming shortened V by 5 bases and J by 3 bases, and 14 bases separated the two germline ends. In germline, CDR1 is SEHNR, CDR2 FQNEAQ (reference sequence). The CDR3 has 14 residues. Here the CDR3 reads CASSPRGAYYEQYF. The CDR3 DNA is TGTGCCAGCAGCCCCCGGGGGGCGTACTACGAGCAGTACTTC.

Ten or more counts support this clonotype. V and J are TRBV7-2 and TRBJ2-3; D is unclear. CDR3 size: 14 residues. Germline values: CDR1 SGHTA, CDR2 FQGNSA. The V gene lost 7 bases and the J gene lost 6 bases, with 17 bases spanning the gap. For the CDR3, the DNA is TGTGCCAGCACGGCCCTCCTTATCCGTGATACGCAGTATTTT. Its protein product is CASTALLIRDTQYF.

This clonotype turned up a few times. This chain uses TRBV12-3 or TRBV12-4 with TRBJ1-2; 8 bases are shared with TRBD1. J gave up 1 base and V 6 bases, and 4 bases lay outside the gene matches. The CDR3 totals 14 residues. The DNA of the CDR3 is TGTGCCAGCAGGGGAGGACAGGGTAACTATGGCTACACCTTC. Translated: CASRGGQGNYGYTF.

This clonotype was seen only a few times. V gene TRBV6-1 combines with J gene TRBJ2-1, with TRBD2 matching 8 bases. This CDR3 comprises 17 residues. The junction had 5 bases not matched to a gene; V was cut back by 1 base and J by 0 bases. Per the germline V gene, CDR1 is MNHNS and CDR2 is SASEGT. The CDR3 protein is CASSEELAGYSYNEQFF. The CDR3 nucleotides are TGTGCCAGCAGTGAAGAGTTAGCGGGGTACTCCTACAATGAGCAGTTCTTC.

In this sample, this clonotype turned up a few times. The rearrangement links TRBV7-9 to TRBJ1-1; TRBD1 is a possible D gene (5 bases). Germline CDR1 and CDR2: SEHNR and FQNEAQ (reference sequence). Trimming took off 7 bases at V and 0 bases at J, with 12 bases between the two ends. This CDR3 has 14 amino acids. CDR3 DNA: TGTGCCAGCACTTCAGGGCTAATGAACACTGAAGCTTTCTTT. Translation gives CASTSGLMNTEAFF. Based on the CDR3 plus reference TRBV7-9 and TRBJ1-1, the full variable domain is DTGVSQNPRHKITKRGQNVTFRCDPISEHNRLYWYRQTLGQGPEFLTYFQNEAQLEKSRLLSDRFSAERPKGSFSTLEIQRTEQGDSAMYLCASTSGLMNTEAFFGQGTRLTVV.

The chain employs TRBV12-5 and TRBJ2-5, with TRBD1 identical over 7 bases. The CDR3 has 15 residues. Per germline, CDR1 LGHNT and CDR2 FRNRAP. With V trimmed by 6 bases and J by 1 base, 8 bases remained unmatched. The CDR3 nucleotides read TGTGCTAGTGGCCGCCCCGGGACAGTCCAAGAGACCCAGTACTTC. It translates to CASGRPGTVQETQYF.

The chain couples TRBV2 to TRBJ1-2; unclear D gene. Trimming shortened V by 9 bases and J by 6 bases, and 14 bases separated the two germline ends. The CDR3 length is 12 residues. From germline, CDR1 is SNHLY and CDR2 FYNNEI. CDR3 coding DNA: TGTGCCAGGTCGCTTGCGGGAGATGGCTACACCTTC. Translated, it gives CARSLAGDGYTF.

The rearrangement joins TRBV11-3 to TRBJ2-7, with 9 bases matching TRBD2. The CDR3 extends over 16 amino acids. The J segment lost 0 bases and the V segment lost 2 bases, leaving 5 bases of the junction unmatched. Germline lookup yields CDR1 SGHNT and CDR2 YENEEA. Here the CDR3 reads CASSLWAGGNSYEQYV. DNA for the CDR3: TGTGCCAGCAGCTTATGGGCGGGAGGGAACTCCTACGAGCAGTACGTC.

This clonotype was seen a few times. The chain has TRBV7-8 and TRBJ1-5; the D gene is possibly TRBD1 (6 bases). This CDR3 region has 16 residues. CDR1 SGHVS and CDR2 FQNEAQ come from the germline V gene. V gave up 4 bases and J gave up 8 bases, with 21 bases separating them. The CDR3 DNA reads TGTGCCAGCAGCTCAGGGCGGACAGCGCTCAGGGAGCCCCAGCATTTT. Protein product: CASSSGRTALREPQHF.

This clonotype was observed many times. CDR3 amino acids: CASSLDAGEGGELFF. CDR3 nucleotides: TGTGCCAGCAGCTTAGATGCAGGGGAGGGCGGGGAGCTGTTTTTT. The V call is TRBV7-2, the J call TRBJ2-2, with D tentatively TRBD2 (7 bases). V lost 1 base and J 7 bases, leaving 13 bases between the germline ends. Germline V gene data show CDR1 as SGHTA and CDR2 as FQGNSA. The CDR3 is made up of 15 amino acids.

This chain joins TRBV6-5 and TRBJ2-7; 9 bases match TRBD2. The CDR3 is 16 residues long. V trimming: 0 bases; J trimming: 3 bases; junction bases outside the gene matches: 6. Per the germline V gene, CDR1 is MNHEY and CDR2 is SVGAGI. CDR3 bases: TGTGCCAGCAGTTACTCAGGAGCGGGAGGTTTCTACGAGCAGTACTTC. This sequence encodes CASSYSGAGGFYEQYF.